This T cell receptor (beta chain) was sequenced for a study of T cell responses to AZD1222 COVID-19 vaccine. Details on this clone: Its antigen is still unknown.

The protocol was immunoSEQ multiplex PCR, while the TCRdb copy is restricted to in-frame clones and leaves out a portion. The sample lists 100,000 to 150,000 clones, approximately 91% occurring once. V trimming: 0 bases; J trimming: 8 bases; junction bases outside the gene matches: 4. This CDR3 has 15 amino acids. Germline loops: CDR1 SGHRS, CDR2 YFSETQ. The study's findings and limits: Clonal diversity was possibly underestimated, and the donors were mostly white British, with more females. The study found vaccine-associated CD4 TCRs spanning spike, dominant at 160-218 and 743-854. The study reported that nearly half of spike-specific TCRs target unmutated variant regions. Just 5 to 7 AZD1222 recipients were seropositive at baseline.

This receptor was obtained from an adult who received the AZD1222 COVID-19 vaccine. The rearrangement joins TRBV5-1 to TRBJ2-1; 11 bases are shared with TRBD2. Source: peripheral blood, taken 28 days after the second AZD1222 dose. The CDR3 protein is CASSLGLAGGYEQFF. In DNA form, the CDR3 reads TGCGCCAGCAGCTTGGGGCTAGCGGGAGGCTATGAGCAGTTCTTC.